The clone carrying this T cell receptor (beta chain) was picked up many times. The junction departs from germline at one end; a sequencing error may be responsible. The sample comes from a study of regulatory T cells in long-lasting Graves disease. Relying on iRepertoire HTBI primers and Arm-PCR of CDR3 regions, the team built TCR beta libraries. Each CDR3 protein is one row after TCRdb ran MiXCR on the multiplex PCR reads. Seen here are 440,000 or so distinct CDR3 sequences, about 16% observed once, and the top ten hold about 10%. CDR1 is MDHEN, CDR2 SYDVKM, per germline. This CDR3 has 12 amino acids. Sample time point: newly diagnosed GD, antithyroid drugs for less than 3 months. Generation of the TCR library employed RNA extracted from PBMCs. The data also belong to a second study, concerning T cells in Graves' hyperthyroidism and ophthalmopathy.

The chain has TRBV28 and TRBJ2-3; 7 bases align to TRBD1. This clonotype was obtained from a woman in her 30s with Graves disease. This sample comprised peripheral blood mononuclear cells (PBMCs), obtained at new diagnosis, from a patient treated with antithyroid drugs. The CDR3 reads CKDRNPTDTQYF. The CDR3, as DNA: TGCAAGGACAGGAACCCCACAGATACGCAGTATTTT.